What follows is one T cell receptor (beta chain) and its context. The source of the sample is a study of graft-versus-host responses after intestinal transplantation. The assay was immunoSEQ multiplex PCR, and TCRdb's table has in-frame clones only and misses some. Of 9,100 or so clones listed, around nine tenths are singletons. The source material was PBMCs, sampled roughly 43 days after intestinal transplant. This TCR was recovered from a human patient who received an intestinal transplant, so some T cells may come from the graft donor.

The CDR3: CASSQDSQGDGYTF. CDR3 DNA: TGCGCCAGCAGCCAAGACTCCCAGGGGGATGGCTACACCTTC. J is TRBJ1-2 and V is TRBV4-1, with TRBD1 matching over 7 bases. There are 14 residues in the CDR3. Unmatched junction bases numbered 4, after V lost 0 bases and J lost 6 bases. Germline V lookup: CDR1 MGHRA, CDR2 YSYEKL.